Sequencing of this T cell receptor beta chain was carried out in a study of blood T cell repertoires in COVID-19. Study-level background: The samples span acute and convalescent COVID-19 from the United States, Italy and Spain. The analysed material was cDNA or gDNA that came from T cells, B-cell-depleted T cells, or PBMCs.

Methods used by the authors: By means of reference gene primer amplification, nucleated cell counts were estimated. Assay used: immunoSEQ multiplex PCR; TCRdb lists only in-frame clones, some missing. Clone size and the V and J calls come from that table; the DNA yielded D and trimming. The data contain about 130,000 clones, roughly 80% of them seen just once; the ten biggest clones take up about 2.9%. This clone has only a few counts. The V end was cut by 5 bases, the J end by 0 bases, with 5 bases between. The CDR3 covers 13 residues. The chain is built from TRBV12-3 or TRBV12-4 and TRBJ1-5; the D is unclear. The TCR originated in a woman older than 75 with acute or convalescent COVID-19. Sequencing input: peripheral blood. The CDR3 is CASSRYSNQPQHF. For the CDR3, the DNA is TGTGCCAGCAGTCGTTATAGCAATCAGCCCCAGCATTTT.